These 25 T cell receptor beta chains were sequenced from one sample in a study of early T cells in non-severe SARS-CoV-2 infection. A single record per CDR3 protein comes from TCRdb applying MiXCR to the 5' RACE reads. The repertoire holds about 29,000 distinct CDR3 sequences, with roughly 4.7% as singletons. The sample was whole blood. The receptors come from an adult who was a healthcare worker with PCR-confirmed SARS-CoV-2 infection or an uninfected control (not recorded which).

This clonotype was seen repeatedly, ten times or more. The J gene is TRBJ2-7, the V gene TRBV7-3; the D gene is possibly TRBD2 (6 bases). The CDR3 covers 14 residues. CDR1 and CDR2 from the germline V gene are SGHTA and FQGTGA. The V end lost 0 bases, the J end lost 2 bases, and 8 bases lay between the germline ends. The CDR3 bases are TGTGCCAGCAGCTTAACAGGCGGGGCCTACGAGCAGTACTTC. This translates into CASSLTGGAYEQYF.

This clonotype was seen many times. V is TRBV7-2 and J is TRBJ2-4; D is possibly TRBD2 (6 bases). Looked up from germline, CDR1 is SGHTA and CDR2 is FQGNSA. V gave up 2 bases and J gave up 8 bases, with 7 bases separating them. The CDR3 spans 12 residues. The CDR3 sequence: CASSLTGDIQYF. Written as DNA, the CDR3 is TGTGCCAGCAGCTTAACGGGGGACATTCAGTACTTC.

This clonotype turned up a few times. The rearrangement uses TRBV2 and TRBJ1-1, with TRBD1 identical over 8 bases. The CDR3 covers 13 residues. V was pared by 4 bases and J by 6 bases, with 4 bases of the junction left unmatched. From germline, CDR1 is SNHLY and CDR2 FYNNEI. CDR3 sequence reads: CASSGQGRSEAFF. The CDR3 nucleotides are TGTGCCAGCAGTGGACAGGGGCGATCTGAAGCTTTCTTT.

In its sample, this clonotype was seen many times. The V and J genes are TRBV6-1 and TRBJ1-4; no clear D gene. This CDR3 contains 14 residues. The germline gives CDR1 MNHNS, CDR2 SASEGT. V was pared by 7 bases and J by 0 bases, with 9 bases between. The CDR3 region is CASKEPPTNEKLFF. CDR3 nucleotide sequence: TGTGCCAGCAAAGAGCCCCCAACTAATGAAAAACTGTTTTTT.

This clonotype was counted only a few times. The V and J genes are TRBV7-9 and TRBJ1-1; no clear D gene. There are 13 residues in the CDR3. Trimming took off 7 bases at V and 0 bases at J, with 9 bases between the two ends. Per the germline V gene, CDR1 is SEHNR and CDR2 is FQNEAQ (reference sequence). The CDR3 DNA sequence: TGTGCCAGCAACGAGGCCTTGAACACTGAAGCTTTCTTT. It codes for CASNEALNTEAFF. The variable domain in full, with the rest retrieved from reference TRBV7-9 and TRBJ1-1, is DTGVSQNPRHKITKRGQNVTFRCDPISEHNRLYWYRQTLGQGPEFLTYFQNEAQLEKSRLLSDRFSAERPKGSFSTLEIQRTEQGDSAMYLCASNEALNTEAFFGQGTRLTVV.

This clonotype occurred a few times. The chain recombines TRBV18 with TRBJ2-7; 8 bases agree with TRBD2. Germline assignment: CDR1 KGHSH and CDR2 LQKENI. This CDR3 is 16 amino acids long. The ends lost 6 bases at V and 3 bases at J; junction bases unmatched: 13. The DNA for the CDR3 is TGTGCCAGCTCGGGAGATGCTAGCGGGTTTAACTACGAGCAGTACTTC. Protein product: CASSGDASGFNYEQYF.

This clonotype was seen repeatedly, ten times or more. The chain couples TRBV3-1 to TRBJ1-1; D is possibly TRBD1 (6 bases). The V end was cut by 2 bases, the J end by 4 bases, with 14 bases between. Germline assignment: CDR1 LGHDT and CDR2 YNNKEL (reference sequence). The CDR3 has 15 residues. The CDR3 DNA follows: TGTGCCAGCAGCCAAAATACGGGCAGGGGCACTGAAGCTTTCTTT. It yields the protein CASSQNTGRGTEAFF.

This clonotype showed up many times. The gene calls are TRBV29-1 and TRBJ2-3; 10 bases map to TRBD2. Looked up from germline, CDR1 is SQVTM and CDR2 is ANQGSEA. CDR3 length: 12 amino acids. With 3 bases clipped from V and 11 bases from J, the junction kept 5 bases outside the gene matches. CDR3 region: CSVDVAGGRQYF. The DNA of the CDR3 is TGCAGCGTTGATGTAGCGGGAGGTCGGCAGTATTTT.

CDR3 sequence (DNA): TGTGCCAGCAGTTTAAGGATGCCCCCCTACTACGAGCAGTACTTC. Translation gives CASSLRMPPYYEQYF. The genes are TRBV12-3 or TRBV12-4 and TRBJ2-7, with unresolved D. Trimming took off 2 bases at V and 3 bases at J, with 14 bases between the two ends. The CDR3 totals 15 residues.

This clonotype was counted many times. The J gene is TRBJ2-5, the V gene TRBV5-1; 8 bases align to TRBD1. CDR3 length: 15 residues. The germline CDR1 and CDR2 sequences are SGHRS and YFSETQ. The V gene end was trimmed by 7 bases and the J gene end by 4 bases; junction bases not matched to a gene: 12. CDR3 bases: TGCGCCAGCGGACTTACCACAGGGGGTTTAGAGACCCAGTACTTC. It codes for CASGLTTGGLETQYF.

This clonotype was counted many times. CDR3 coding DNA: TGTGCCAGCAGCGAAGTATCCGGAAACACCATATATTTT. Translating it yields CASSEVSGNTIYF. The chain recombines TRBV7-7 with TRBJ1-3; D unresolved. Germline CDR1 is SSHAT and CDR2 is FNYEAQ (reference sequence). The V end lost 5 bases, the J end lost 4 bases, and 9 bases lay between the germline ends. This CDR3 spans 13 amino acids.

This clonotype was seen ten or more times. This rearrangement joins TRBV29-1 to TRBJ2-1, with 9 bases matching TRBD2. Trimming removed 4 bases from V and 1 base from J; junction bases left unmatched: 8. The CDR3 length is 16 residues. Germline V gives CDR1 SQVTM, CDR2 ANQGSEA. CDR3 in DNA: TGCAGCGTTGTTGACCCAACTAGCGGGTCCTACAATGAGCAGTTCTTC. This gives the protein CSVVDPTSGSYNEQFF.

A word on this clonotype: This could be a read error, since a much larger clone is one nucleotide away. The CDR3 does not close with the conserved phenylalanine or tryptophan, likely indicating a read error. Here the CDR3 reads CASSLDLVYEQYL. The CDR3 DNA reads TGTGCCAGCAGCTTAGATCTAGTTTACGAGCAGTACCTC. V is TRBV11-2 and J is TRBJ2-7, with D uncertain. CDR1 is SGHAT, CDR2 FQNNGV, per germline. The CDR3 is made up of 13 amino acids. V lost 0 bases, J lost 4 bases, and 7 bases lay in between.

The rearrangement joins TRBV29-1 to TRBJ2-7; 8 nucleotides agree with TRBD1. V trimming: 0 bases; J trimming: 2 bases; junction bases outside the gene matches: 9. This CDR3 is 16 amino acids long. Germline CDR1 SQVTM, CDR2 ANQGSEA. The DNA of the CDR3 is TGCAGCGTTGAAGATACTGTGGCAGGGGGCACCTACGAGCAGTACTTC. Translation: CSVEDTVAGGTYEQYF.

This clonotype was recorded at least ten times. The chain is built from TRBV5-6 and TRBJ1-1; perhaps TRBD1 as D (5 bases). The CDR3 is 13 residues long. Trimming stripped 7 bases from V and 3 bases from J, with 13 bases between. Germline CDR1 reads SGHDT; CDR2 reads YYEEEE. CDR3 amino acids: CASRRVGDTEAFF. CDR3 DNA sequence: TGTGCCAGCCGACGGGTGGGGGACACTGAAGCTTTCTTT.

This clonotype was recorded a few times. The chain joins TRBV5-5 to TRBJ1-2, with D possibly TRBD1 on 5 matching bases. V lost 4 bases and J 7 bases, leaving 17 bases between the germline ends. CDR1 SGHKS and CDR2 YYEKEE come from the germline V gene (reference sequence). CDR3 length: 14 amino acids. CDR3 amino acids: CASSPTPATAGYTF. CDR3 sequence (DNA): TGTGCCAGCAGCCCGACGCCTGCGACAGCTGGCTACACCTTC.

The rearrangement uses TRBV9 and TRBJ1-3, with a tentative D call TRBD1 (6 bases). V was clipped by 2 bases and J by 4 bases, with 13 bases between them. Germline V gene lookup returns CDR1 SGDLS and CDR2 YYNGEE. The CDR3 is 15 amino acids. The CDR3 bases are TGTGCCAGCAGCGTTTCAGGGGTCCCCGGAAACACCATATATTTT. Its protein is CASSVSGVPGNTIYF.

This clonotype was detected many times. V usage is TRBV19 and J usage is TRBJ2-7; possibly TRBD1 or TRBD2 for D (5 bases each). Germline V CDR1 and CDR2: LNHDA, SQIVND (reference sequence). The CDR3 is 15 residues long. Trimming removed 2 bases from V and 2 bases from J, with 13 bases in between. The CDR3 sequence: CASSITGTPAYEQYF. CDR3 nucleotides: TGTGCCAGTAGTATAACCGGGACCCCGGCCTACGAGCAGTACTTC.

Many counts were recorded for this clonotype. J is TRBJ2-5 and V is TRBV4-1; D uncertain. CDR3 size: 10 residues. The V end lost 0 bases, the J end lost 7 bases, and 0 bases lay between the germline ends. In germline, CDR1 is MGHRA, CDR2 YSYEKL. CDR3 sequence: CASSQETQYF. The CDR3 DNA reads TGCGCCAGCAGCCAAGAGACCCAGTACTTC.

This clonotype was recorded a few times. The CDR3: CAWDRAGWQYF. As DNA, the CDR3 is TGTGCCTGGGACAGAGCGGGGTGGCAGTATTTT. The chain is built from TRBV30 and TRBJ2-3, with 7 bases matching TRBD2. The V gene end was trimmed by 5 bases and the J gene end by 11 bases; junction bases not matched to a gene: 7. The CDR3 runs to 11 residues. Germline CDR1 reads GTSNPN; CDR2 reads SVGIG (reference sequence).

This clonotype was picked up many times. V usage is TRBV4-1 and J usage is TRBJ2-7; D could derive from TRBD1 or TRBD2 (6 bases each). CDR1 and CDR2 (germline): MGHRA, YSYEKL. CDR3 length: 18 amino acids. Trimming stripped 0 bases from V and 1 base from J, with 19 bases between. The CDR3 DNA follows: TGCGCCAGCAGCCAAGATCAGGGGCTCGCGGGGCTTTCCTACGAGCAGTACTTC. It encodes CASSQDQGLAGLSYEQYF.

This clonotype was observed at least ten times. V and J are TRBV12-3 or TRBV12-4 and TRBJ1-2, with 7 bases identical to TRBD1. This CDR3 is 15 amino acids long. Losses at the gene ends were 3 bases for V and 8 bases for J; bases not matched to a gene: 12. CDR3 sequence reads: CASSLGQRDPKGYTF. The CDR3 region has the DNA TGTGCCAGCAGTTTGGGACAGCGGGACCCGAAAGGCTACACCTTC.

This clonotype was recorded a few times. The CDR3 loop is CSAREPSSGNTIYF. For the CDR3, the DNA is TGCAGTGCTAGAGAGCCGAGCTCTGGAAACACCATATATTTT. The chain links TRBV20-1 to TRBJ1-3; D not certain. CDR3 length: 14 amino acids. The V gene lost 0 bases and the J gene lost 0 bases, with 6 bases spanning the gap. The germline V gene has CDR1 DFQATT and CDR2 SNEGSKA (reference sequence).

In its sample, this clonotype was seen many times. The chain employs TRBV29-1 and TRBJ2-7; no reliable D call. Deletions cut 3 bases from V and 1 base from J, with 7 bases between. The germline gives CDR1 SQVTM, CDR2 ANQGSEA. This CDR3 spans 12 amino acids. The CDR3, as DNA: TGCAGCGTTGAGACACTGTCCTACGAGCAGTACTTC. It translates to CSVETLSYEQYF.

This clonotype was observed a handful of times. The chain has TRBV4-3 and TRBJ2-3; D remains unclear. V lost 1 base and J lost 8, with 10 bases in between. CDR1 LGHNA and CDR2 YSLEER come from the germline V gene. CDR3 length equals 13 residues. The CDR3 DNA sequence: TGCGCCAGCAGCCAAGTCCGGCTTGGTACGCAGTATTTT. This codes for CASSQVRLGTQYF.